Below, one T cell receptor (beta chain) is given with its context. TCRdb keeps only in-frame clones here, not all; method: immunoSEQ multiplex PCR. The sample includes around 70,000 clones, 93% seen only once; the top ten take approximately 0.27%. This CDR3 has 12 residues. V lost 3 bases, J lost 4 bases, and 7 bases lay in between. The germline gives CDR1 MNHEY, CDR2 SVGAGI. This sample was taken from a study of technical replicates of blood from several donors. Specimen: T cells isolated from PBMCs. The chain has TRBV6-5 and TRBJ2-7, with D possibly matching TRBD2 (5 bases). The sequence derives from a human donor in good health. CDR3 region: CASSYRGYEQYF. CDR3 sequence (DNA): TGTGCCAGCAGTTATAGAGGGTACGAGCAGTACTTC.